The source of this TCR beta chain is a study of CD4 T cells in relation to SARS-CoV-2 and coronaviruses (dated by TCRdb to the early 2020s). In terms of the full investigation: The ViraFEST assay cultured PBMCs with antigen for 10 days, then sequenced TCR beta CDR3s to find antigen-specific clonal expansions. At the level of individual TCR clonotypes, the study evaluated whether memory CD4+ T cells crossreact between the spike proteins of SARS-CoV-2 and those of common cold coronaviruses. The Adaptive Biotechnologies TCR-sequencing kit was used for samples from a few pre-COVID donors and for the naive versus memory experiments, whereas the other data were Illumina-based. A different, Illumina-based TCR-beta assay was used to sequence expansion assays from other donors in the study. The negative reference condition was either a culture with an HIV-1 Nef peptide pool or a culture with no peptide. HLA restriction was mapped for shared crossreactive spike epitopes using patient-derived lymphoblastoid cell lines.

Points the paper makes about the study in general: Because the crossreactivity analysis focused on spike protein, crossreactivity against other viral proteins was not assessed. Because no donor provided both pre-pandemic and post-infection samples, tracing the source of pre-existing responses was limited. Around two thirds of donors had memory CD4+ clonotypes that crossrecognized SARS-CoV-2 and at least one common cold coronavirus spike. Small numbers of patients and of tested TCRs limited the study. Crossreactive clones showed significantly weaker SARS-CoV-2-driven expansion than monoreactive clones, consistent with antigenic imprinting.

The library came from the immunoSEQ multiplex PCR assay. Processing in the source paper ran as follows. During preprocessing, nonproductive sequences were removed, as were CDR3s that did not start with C, did not end with F or W, or were shorter than 7 amino acids. Antigen-specific clonotypes were called with the MANAFEST web app on the basis of expansion relative to the reference and to other culture wells. A clone was considered positive if significant expansion relative to the reference culture was observed in 2 of 3 replicate wells at an FDR below 0.05. Positive clones also required significant expansion versus all other tandem wells and an odds ratio above 5. After three terminal residues were trimmed from each end, CDR3 homology was quantified as pairwise Levenshtein distance using the stringdist R package. TCRdb provides this immuneACCESS table in a form limited to in-frame rearrangements. Some clones are lacking; in checked studies, under half of them reflect an unresolved V gene, and why the rest are absent is not known. The DNA gave D and trimming, while V, J and clone size come from that table. The table for this sample lists about 27,000 clones; around 80% of them were counted only once. The ten top clones hold 20% to 25% of the sample.

On this clone: There is no known antigen for this receptor. Base qualities are not at hand, and no much larger clone is one base apart.

CD4+ T cells from unexposed donors were collected before the COVID-19 pandemic (2011-2018). The EasySep CD4+ T cell isolation kit was used to isolate CD4+ T cells once the cultures had run for roughly 9 days. As cell numbers permitted, CD4+ T cells from unexposed donors were tested for reactivity to SARS-CoV-2 S and N and to four common cold coronavirus spike pools. PBMCs were cultured at fewer than 2.5 million per well in IMDM supplemented with around 4.7% human AB serum and around 9.2 IU/ml IL-2. Half of the culture medium was replaced with fresh IL-2-containing medium on days 3 and 7. Each peptide culture condition was generally run in triplicate replicate wells. Leukapheresis product for the unexposed donors was purchased commercially. Ficoll-Paque PLUS gradient centrifugation was used to isolate PBMCs from either whole blood or leukapheresis product. PBMCs were either used fresh in the expansion assay or cryopreserved at -140 degrees C. The QIAamp Micro DNA Kit was used to extract genomic DNA from the CD4+ T cells.

The material sequenced was CD4+ T cells from PBMCs, cultured in vitro. The sequence was collected from a human donor in good health.

The nucleotide sequence is given as TGCGCCAGCAGCCGGGCCGGGACAGGAAACACCGGGGAGCTGTTTTTT. It translates as CASSRAGTGNTGELFF. The receptor chain draws on TRBV4-1 and TRBJ2-2; 8 junctional bases match TRBD1. From the cysteine through the phenylalanine, the CDR3 covers 16 amino acids. The sequence is cut down to CDR3 DNA, 48 bases in frame from base 1. Compared with germline, V lacks 4 bases and J lacks 2 bases; bases without a gene match: 6. The germline V gene provides CDR1 MGHRA and CDR2 YSYEKL.